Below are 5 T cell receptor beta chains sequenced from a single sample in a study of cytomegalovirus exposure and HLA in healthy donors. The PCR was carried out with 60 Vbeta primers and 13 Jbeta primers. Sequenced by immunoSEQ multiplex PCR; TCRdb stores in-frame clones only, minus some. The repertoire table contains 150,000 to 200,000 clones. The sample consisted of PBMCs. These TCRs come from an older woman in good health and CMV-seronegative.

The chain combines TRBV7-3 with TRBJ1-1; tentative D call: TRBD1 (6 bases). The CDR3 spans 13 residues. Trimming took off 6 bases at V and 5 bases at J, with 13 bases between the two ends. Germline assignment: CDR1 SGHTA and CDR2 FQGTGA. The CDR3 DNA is TGTGCCAGCAGTTTGGACAGTAGGACTGAAGCTTTCTTT. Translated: CASSLDSRTEAFF. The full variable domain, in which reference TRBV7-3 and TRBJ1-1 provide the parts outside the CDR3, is GAGVSQTPSNKVTEKGKYVELRCDPISGHTALYWYRQSLGQGPEFLIYFQGTGAADDSGLPNDRFFAVRPEGSVSTLKIQRTERGDSAVYLCASSLDSRTEAFFGQGTRLTVV.

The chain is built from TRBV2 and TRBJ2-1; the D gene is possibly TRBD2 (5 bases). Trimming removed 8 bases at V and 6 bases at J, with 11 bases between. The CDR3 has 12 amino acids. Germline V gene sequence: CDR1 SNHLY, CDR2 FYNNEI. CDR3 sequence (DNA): TGTGCCAGCCGGTTAAGCGGCAATGAGCAGTTCTTC. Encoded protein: CASRLSGNEQFF.

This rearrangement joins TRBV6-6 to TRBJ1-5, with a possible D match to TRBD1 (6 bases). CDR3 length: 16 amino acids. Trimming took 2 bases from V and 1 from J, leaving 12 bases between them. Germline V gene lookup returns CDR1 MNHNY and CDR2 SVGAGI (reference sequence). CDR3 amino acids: CASSYPQGQSNQPQHF. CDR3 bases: TGTGCCAGCAGTTACCCTCAGGGGCAGAGCAATCAGCCCCAGCATTTT.

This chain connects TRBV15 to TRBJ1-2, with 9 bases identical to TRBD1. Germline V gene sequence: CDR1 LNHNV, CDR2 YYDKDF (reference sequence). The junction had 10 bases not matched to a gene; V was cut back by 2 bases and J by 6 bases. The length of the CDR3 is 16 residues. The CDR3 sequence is CATSRLKPGQGHGYTF. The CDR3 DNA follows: TGTGCCACCAGCAGACTGAAACCGGGACAGGGCCATGGCTACACCTTC.

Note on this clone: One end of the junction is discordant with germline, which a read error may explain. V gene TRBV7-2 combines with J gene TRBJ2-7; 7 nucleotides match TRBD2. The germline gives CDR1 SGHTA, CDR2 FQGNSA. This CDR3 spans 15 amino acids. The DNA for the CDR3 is TGTGCCAGCACCTTAAGGGTAGCGGGCTCCTACGAGCAGTACTTC. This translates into CASTLRVAGSYEQYF.